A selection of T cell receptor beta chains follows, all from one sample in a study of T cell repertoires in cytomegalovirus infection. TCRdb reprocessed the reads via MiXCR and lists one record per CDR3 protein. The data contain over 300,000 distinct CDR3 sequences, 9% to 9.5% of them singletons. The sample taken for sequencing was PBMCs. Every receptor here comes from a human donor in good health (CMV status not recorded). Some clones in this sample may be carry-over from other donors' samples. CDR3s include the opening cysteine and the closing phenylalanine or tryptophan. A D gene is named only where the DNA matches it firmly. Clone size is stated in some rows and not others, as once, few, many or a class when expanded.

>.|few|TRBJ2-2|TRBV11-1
TGTGCCAGCAGCCCCCAAGGGGCGACCGGGGAGCTGTTTTTT
CASSPQGATGELFF
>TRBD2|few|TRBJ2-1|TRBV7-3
TGTGCCAGCAGCTCACCGGGACTAGCGGCTTCCTACAATGAGCAGTTCTTC
CASSSPGLAASYNEQFF
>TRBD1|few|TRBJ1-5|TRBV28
TGTGCCAGCCTAACAGGGGGCGCAAGCAATCAGCCCCAGCATTTT
CASLTGGASNQPQHF
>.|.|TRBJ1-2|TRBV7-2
TGTGCCAGCAGCTTAAAAAATGGCTACACCTTC
CASSLKNGYTF
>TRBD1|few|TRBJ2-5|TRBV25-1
TGTGCCAGCGAACCAGGAAGGGGGACAGGGCCGGTAGAGACCCAGTACTTC
CASEPGRGTGPVETQYF
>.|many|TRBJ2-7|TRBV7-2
TGTGCCAGCAGCCCCTCTACCGCCCCTTACGAGCAGTACTTC
CASSPSTAPYEQYF
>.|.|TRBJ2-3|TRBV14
TGTGCCAGCAGCCAAGATATCAGGGGAACGCAGTATTTT
CASSQDIRGTQYF
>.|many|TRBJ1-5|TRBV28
TGTGCCAGCTACTGGGGGGCGGTGGGTCAGCCCCAGCATTTT
CASYWGAVGQPQHF
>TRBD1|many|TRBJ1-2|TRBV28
TGTGCCAGCAGTTTACAGGGGGATTTGAGCAGGGGATCAGGAGGCTACACCTTC
CASSLQGDLSRGSGGYTF
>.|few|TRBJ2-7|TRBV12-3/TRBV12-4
TGTGCCAGCATGGGGACCGGGGGCAGGGAGCAGTACTTC
CASMGTGGREQYF
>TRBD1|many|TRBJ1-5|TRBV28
TGTGCCAGCAGAACCGGGACAGCCCACAATCAGCCCCAGCATTTT
CASRTGTAHNQPQHF
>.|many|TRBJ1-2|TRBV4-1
TGCGCCAGCAGCCCATCGGGGGGGACCGGCTATGGCTACACCTTC
CASSPSGGTGYGYTF